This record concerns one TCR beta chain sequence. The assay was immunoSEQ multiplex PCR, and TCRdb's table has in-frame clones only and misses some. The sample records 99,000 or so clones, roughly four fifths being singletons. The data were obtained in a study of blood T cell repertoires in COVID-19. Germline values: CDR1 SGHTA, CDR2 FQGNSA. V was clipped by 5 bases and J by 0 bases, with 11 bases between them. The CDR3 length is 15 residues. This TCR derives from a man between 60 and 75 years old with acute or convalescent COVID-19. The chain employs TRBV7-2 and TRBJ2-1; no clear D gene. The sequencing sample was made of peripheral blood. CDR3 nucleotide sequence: TGTGCCAGCAGCCCCATTGCCAGCTCCTACAATGAGCAGTTCTTC. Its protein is CASSPIASSYNEQFF.